The rows below give T cell receptor beta chains drawn from one sample of a study of blood T cells in healthy people across ages. TCRdb re-analysed the 5' RACE reads in MiXCR, keeping a single row per CDR3 protein. This sample has 730,000 or so distinct CDR3 sequences; over 40% occur once, and the top ten carry 25% to 35%. The sequenced sample was blood. These receptors all come from a man aged 80 or over in good health. CDR3s include the opening cysteine and the closing phenylalanine or tryptophan. The D gene is left open where the match is weak. The listing skips clone size in some rows; elsewhere it reads once, few, many or a size class.

abundance | d_gene | v_gene | CDR3aa
few | TRBD2 | TRBV6-2/TRBV6-3 | CASFGGYEQYF
NA | NA | TRBV6-2/TRBV6-3 | CASSYPGLGHYEQYF
NA | NA | TRBV18 | CASSPDGTSGANVLTF
few | NA | TRBV7-2 | CASSSLGGRGYEQYF
once | TRBD1 | TRBV5-1 | CASSLGWTGDNSPLHF
few | NA | TRBV3-1 | CASRMSYRESSGKTQYF
NA | NA | TRBV7-2 | CASSPERKYEQYF
NA | NA | TRBV12-3/TRBV12-4 | CASSSPQVVETQYF
NA | TRBD2 | TRBV12-3/TRBV12-4 | CASSLHSAGNNEQYF
many | NA | TRBV27 | CASSFGDQETQYF
NA | TRBD1 | TRBV20-1 | CSALDRGREAFF
once | NA | TRBV12-3/TRBV12-4 | CASTADRFTEAFF
NA | TRBD1 | TRBV6-1 | CATGKGQPPSYEQYF
few | NA | TRBV5-1 | CASSLMEPGANVLTF
few | NA | TRBV20-1 | CSASRLSTDTQYF
NA | TRBD1 | TRBV6-1 | CASGGTGVPGELFF